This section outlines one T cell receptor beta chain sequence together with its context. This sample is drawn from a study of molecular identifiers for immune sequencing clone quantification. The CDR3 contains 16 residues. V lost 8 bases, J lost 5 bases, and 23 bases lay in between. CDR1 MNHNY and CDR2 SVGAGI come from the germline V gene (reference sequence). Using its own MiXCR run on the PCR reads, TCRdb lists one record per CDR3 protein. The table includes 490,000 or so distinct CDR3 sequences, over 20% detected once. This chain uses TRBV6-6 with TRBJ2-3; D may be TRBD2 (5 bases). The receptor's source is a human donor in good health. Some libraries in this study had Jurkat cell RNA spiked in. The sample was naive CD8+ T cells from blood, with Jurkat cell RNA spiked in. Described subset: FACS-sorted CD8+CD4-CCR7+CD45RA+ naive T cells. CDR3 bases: TGTGCCAGCTTGCCCGTCGAGGGATCATGGCAAGATACGCAGTATTTT. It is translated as CASLPVEGSWQDTQYF.